Below are 21 T cell receptor beta chains sequenced from a single sample in a study of identical twins. TCRdb re-analysed the 5' RACE reads in MiXCR, keeping a single row per CDR3 protein. The sample carries hundreds of thousands of distinct CDR3 sequences, roughly 20% recorded once. This same sample was also taken into another study, of T cells expressing NK-cell markers.

The material sequenced was PBMCs. The receptors come from a woman aged 18-35 years in good health.

This clonotype was observed a handful of times. J is TRBJ1-2 and V is TRBV12-3 or TRBV12-4, with 10 nucleotides matching TRBD1. CDR3 length equals 14 residues. The V and J ends lost 5 bases and 8 bases, in that order; junction bases with no gene match: 8. This CDR3 is CASSDRQGARGYTF. The CDR3, as DNA: TGTGCCAGCAGTGACCGACAGGGGGCAAGAGGCTACACCTTC.

V is TRBV20-1 and J is TRBJ2-1; TRBD1 matches at 10 bases. The CDR3 runs 14 residues. Losses at the gene ends were 3 bases for V and 8 bases for J; bases not matched to a gene: 7. Germline CDR1 reads DFQATT; CDR2 reads SNEGSKA (reference sequence). CDR3 DNA: TGCAGTGCTAGTTTGGGACAGGGGTTGGATGAGCAGTTCTTC. Encoded protein: CSASLGQGLDEQFF.

The chain carries TRBV20-1 and TRBJ2-3; D is possibly TRBD2 (5 bases). V was trimmed by 5 bases and J by 4 bases, leaving 16 bases between them. The CDR3 runs to 14 residues. CDR1 DFQATT and CDR2 SNEGSKA come from the germline V gene (reference sequence). For the CDR3, the DNA is TGCAGTGCTTCTCCGGGTAGCGTTGCAGATACGCAGTATTTT. This encodes CSASPGSVADTQYF.

V is TRBV10-2 and J is TRBJ2-1; possible D gene TRBD2, 5 bases. This CDR3 is built from 14 residues. V was shortened by 3 bases and J by 3 bases, with 9 bases between the two germline ends. Germline loops: CDR1 WSHSY, CDR2 SAAADI. In DNA, the CDR3 is TGCGCCAGCAGTGAACCAGCGGTCTACAATGAGCAGTTCTTC. The encoded protein is CASSEPAVYNEQFF.

The genes are TRBV18 and TRBJ2-5; D perhaps matches TRBD1 (5 bases). The CDR3 runs 14 residues. V gave up 0 bases and J gave up 3 bases, with 8 bases separating them. Germline CDR1 KGHSH, CDR2 LQKENI. This CDR3 reads CASSPPAGKETQYF. The CDR3, as DNA: TGTGCCAGCTCACCACCTGCAGGGAAAGAGACCCAGTACTTC.

The CDR3 here is CSARGGSKNIQYF. CDR3 coding DNA: TGCAGTGCAAGGGGGGGTTCCAAAAACATTCAGTACTTC. V usage is TRBV20-1 and J usage is TRBJ2-4, with D maybe TRBD2 (7 bases). Germline V gene lookup returns CDR1 DFQATT and CDR2 SNEGSKA (reference sequence). The CDR3 totals 13 residues. V was cut by 6 bases and J by 2 bases, with 11 bases left in between.

This sequence joins TRBV7-9 and TRBJ1-1; D may be TRBD1 (6 bases). Trimming took 9 bases from V and 7 from J, leaving 21 bases between them. Germline V CDR1 and CDR2: SEHNR, FQNEAQ (reference sequence). The CDR3 extends over 14 amino acids. CDR3 coding DNA: TGTGCCAGATTACCCCTGCAGGGGCATGGTGAAGCTTTCTTT. Translated: CARLPLQGHGEAFF.

This sequence joins TRBV29-1 and TRBJ2-1; possible D gene TRBD2, 5 bases. CDR1 and CDR2 from the germline V gene are SQVTM and ANQGSEA. The CDR3 runs to 16 residues. V lost 5 bases, J lost 8 bases, and 25 bases lay in between. Written as DNA, the CDR3 is TGCAGCGTTAGATTTCGGATATCTCGGGGTACCCATGAGCAGTTCTTC. This codes for CSVRFRISRGTHEQFF.

For the CDR3, the DNA is TGCAGTGCTAGAGACGGGACTAGCGGGGCCTACGAGCAGTACTTC. As protein: CSARDGTSGAYEQYF. The chain links TRBV20-1 to TRBJ2-7; 13 nucleotides match TRBD2. This CDR3 spans 15 amino acids. Trimming removed 0 bases from V and 2 bases from J; junction bases left unmatched: 1. Per the germline V gene, CDR1 is DFQATT and CDR2 is SNEGSKA (reference sequence).

J is TRBJ1-2 and V is TRBV29-1; weak D call: TRBD1 (5 bases). CDR3 length: 13 residues. Germline V gives CDR1 SQVTM, CDR2 ANQGSEA. V lost 1 base, J lost 4 bases, and 10 bases lay in between. CDR3 residues: CSVEGQTPYGYTF. The CDR3 DNA reads TGCAGCGTTGAAGGACAGACCCCCTATGGCTACACCTTC.

In its sample, this clonotype was seen many times. This chain joins TRBV5-1 and TRBJ2-3, with unresolved D. Germline CDR1 reads SGHRS; CDR2 reads YFSETQ. The CDR3 length is 13 residues. The germline V and J ends were trimmed by 0 bases and 7 bases, with 9 bases remaining between them. The DNA for the CDR3 is TGCGCCAGCAGCTTGGATCCCATAAATACGCAGTATTTT. Residues: CASSLDPINTQYF. Looking up the rest from reference TRBV5-1 and TRBJ2-3 gives the full variable domain: KAGVTQTPRYLIKTRGQQVTLSCSPISGHRSVSWYQQTPGQGLQFLFEYFSETQRNKGNFPGRFSGRQFSNSRSEMNVSTLELGDSALYLCASSLDPINTQYFGPGTRLTVL.

This chain joins TRBV4-3 and TRBJ2-7, with D tentatively TRBD1 (5 bases). Germline values: CDR1 LGHNA, CDR2 YSLEER. This CDR3 is built from 15 residues. V lost 1 base and J lost 6, with 16 bases in between. CDR3 amino acids: CASSQVAGNSLEQYF. CDR3 DNA sequence: TGCGCCAGCAGCCAAGTTGCAGGGAATTCCCTCGAGCAGTACTTC.

The gene calls are TRBV9 and TRBJ2-3; possibly TRBD2 for D (6 bases). V shed 0 bases and J shed 0 bases, with 11 bases lying between them. From germline, CDR1 is SGDLS and CDR2 YYNGEE. CDR3 length: 16 amino acids. CDR3 sequence reads: CASSVGLGSSTDTQYF. CDR3 DNA: TGTGCCAGCAGCGTAGGTCTCGGGAGTAGCACAGATACGCAGTATTTT.

The J gene is TRBJ2-2, the V gene TRBV7-6; D possibly uses TRBD1 or TRBD2 (6 bases each). CDR3 size: 14 residues. The V and J ends lost 5 bases and 9 bases respectively, with 16 bases between them. Per the germline V gene, CDR1 is SGHVS and CDR2 is FNYEAQ. The CDR3 protein is CASSRVGGPRELFF. The CDR3 region has the DNA TGTGCCAGCAGCCGAGTTGGGGGGCCAAGGGAGCTGTTTTTT.

This clonotype has a count of ten or more. The chain combines TRBV6-2 or TRBV6-3 with TRBJ1-1; D is unresolved. The CDR3 is 12 residues long. Germline CDR1 is MNHEY and CDR2 is SVGEGT. Trimming stripped 5 bases from V and 3 bases from J, with 7 bases between. The CDR3 DNA follows: TGTGCCAGCAGTCCCCCGTACACTGAAGCTTTCTTT. This sequence encodes CASSPPYTEAFF.

In its sample, this clonotype was seen a few times. The chain has TRBV7-9 and TRBJ1-1; 7 positions agree with TRBD1. Germline V gene sequence: CDR1 SEHNR, CDR2 FQNEAQ (reference sequence). V dropped 5 bases and J dropped 9; count of bases not matched to a gene: 9. The CDR3 spans 13 residues. CDR3 sequence (DNA): TGTGCCAGCAGCCCCAGGGCAGGGGGACAAGCTTTCTTT. Translation gives CASSPRAGGQAFF.

This chain uses TRBV2 with TRBJ2-3; weak D call: TRBD1 (5 bases). Germline V gives CDR1 SNHLY, CDR2 FYNNEI. The CDR3 is 12 amino acids. V lost 8 bases to trimming and J lost 6 bases, with 12 bases between them. The CDR3 nucleotides are TGTGCCAGCCTCAGGGTCGGGGATACGCAGTATTTT. Translating gives CASLRVGDTQYF.

This clonotype has a handful of counts. The chain carries TRBV12-3 or TRBV12-4 and TRBJ2-2; 8 positions match TRBD1. The CDR3 consists of 16 residues. V was clipped by 3 bases and J by 5 bases; unmatched bases: 8. The CDR3 protein is CASSFGAGGDTGELFF. In DNA form, the CDR3 reads TGTGCCAGCAGTTTTGGCGCAGGGGGCGATACCGGGGAGCTGTTTTTT.

This clonotype has only a few counts. This chain uses TRBV10-3 with TRBJ2-3, with 7 positions matching TRBD2. This CDR3 has 18 residues. The J segment lost 2 bases and the V segment lost 2 bases, leaving 13 bases of the junction unmatched. CDR1 is ENHRY and CDR2 is SYGVKD in the germline V gene. CDR3 sequence: CAISETQTRRGTTDTQYF. The CDR3 DNA reads TGTGCCATCAGTGAGACACAGACTAGGCGGGGGACCACAGATACGCAGTATTTT.

This clonotype appeared a single time. Possible read error: a much larger clone is one base away. The chain carries TRBV20-1 and TRBJ2-5; D may be TRBD1 or TRBD2 (5 bases each). Germline CDR1 is DFQATT and CDR2 is SNEGSKA (reference sequence). This CDR3 has 13 amino acids. V lost 6 bases, J lost 5 bases, and 16 bases lay in between. Written as DNA, the CDR3 is TGCAGTGCCGGAGCGGACAATACGGAGACCCAGTACTTC. Translating gives CSAGADNTETQYF.

This clonotype was seen a few times. The chain joins TRBV6-4 to TRBJ2-7; perhaps TRBD1 as D (5 bases). The V gene lost 8 bases and the J gene lost 0 bases, with 26 bases spanning the gap. CDR3 size: 18 residues. CDR1 and CDR2 (germline): MRHNA, SNTAGT. The CDR3 reads CASPESNLGHPSSYEQYF. CDR3 nucleotides: TGTGCCAGCCCTGAATCGAATCTAGGACACCCGAGCTCCTACGAGCAGTACTTC.